One and the same sample provided the 31 T cell receptor beta chains below, sequenced in a study of Tregs in tolerant kidney transplant recipients. Profiling relied on immunoSEQ multiplex PCR, and the TCRdb table lists in-frame clones only, not all of them. The data show about 52,000 clones, and the top ten clones hold about 0.83%. The sample was CD4+ T cells from blood, taken before the transplant. The receptors shown here come from a human donor who received a combined kidney and bone marrow transplant.

About this clone itself: The read stops 3 residues short of the end of the CDR3; the missing end is completed from the germline J gene. The chain couples TRBV5-6 to TRBJ2-3, with D possibly being TRBD1 (5 bases). Per germline, CDR1 SGHDT and CDR2 YYEEEE. The CDR3 is 15 residues long. Trimming stripped 0 bases from V and 4 bases from J, with 12 bases between. CDR3 bases read: TGTGCCAGCAGCTTGGGCCAGACCAGGGCAGATACG. Translated, it gives CASSLGQTRADT. The full CDR3 protein is CASSLGQTRADTQYF.

Turning to this clone: Read sequence stops 3 residues before the CDR3 end, and the germline J gene provides the missing end. V and J are TRBV7-6 and TRBJ1-2, with D perhaps matching TRBD1 (6 bases). V lost 5 bases and J 4 bases, leaving 20 bases between the germline ends. The length of the CDR3 is 16 residues. From germline, CDR1 is SGHVS and CDR2 FNYEAQ. CDR3: CASSLSPPGASYGYTF. Incomplete CDR3 DNA: TGTGCCAGCAGCCTCTCCCCCCCAGGGGCTTCCTATGGC.

CDR3 amino acids: CASSEDRASQPQHF. The DNA read from the CDR3 is TGTGCCAGCAGTGAAGACAGGGCGAGTCAGCCC. The chain employs TRBV2 and TRBJ1-5; a weak D match, TRBD1 (6 bases). The CDR3 goes on 3 residues after the read ends, and that part is filled in from the germline J gene. Germline CDR1 is SNHLY and CDR2 is FYNNEI. V gave up 1 base and J gave up 6 bases, with 10 bases separating them. The CDR3 runs 14 residues.

With regard to this clone: The read gets to within 3 residues of the CDR3 end, and the germline J gene fills in the rest. This chain uses TRBV20-1 with TRBJ2-5; 9 bases are shared with TRBD2. From germline, CDR1 is DFQATT and CDR2 SNEGSKA (reference sequence). The V and J ends lost 6 bases and 2 bases, in that order; junction bases with no gene match: 10. The CDR3 totals 15 residues. CDR3 bases read: TGCAGTGCCCAGGGGTTTGCGGGGGGGCAAGAGACC. Translation: CSAQGFAGGQET. The entire CDR3 protein reads CSAQGFAGGQETQYF.

In regard to this clone: Coverage ceases 3 residues before the CDR3 finishes, and the germline J gene fills in the end. The V call is TRBV7-9, the J call TRBJ1-2; TRBD1 matches 9 bases. The CDR3 consists of 14 residues. Germline-derived CDR1 and CDR2 are SEHNR and FQNEAQ (reference sequence). V shed 3 bases and J 4 bases; nucleotides not matched to a gene: 3. The DNA read from the CDR3 is TGTGCCAGCAGCTTTACAGGGGGCTTCTATGGC. Amino acid sequence: CASSFTGGFYG. The whole CDR3 sequence reads CASSFTGGFYGYTF.

Concerning this clone: The read terminates 3 residues ahead of where the CDR3 ends, so the germline J gene completes it. This sequence joins TRBV2 and TRBJ2-5; tentatively, D is TRBD1 (6 bases). Trimming left V 0 bases short and J 7 bases short, with 18 bases between. Germline V gives CDR1 SNHLY, CDR2 FYNNEI. This CDR3 spans 16 amino acids. The CDR3 region is CASSEARGSLTRTQYF. Incomplete CDR3 DNA: TGTGCCAGCAGTGAAGCCAGGGGCAGCTTAACAAGGACC.

The CDR3 protein is CASSLDPQTGGGYTF. CDR3 bases read: TGTGCCAGCAGCTTGGATCCCCAGACAGGGGGTGGC. The chain employs TRBV5-4 and TRBJ1-2; 9 bases map to TRBD1. The read comes to an end 3 residues before the CDR3 does, leaving the germline J gene to fill in the end. Germline V lookup: CDR1 SGHNT, CDR2 YYREEE (reference sequence). This CDR3 spans 15 amino acids. J gave up 7 bases and V 0 bases, and 7 bases lay outside the gene matches. Full variable domain (missing parts from reference TRBV5-4 and TRBJ1-2): ETGVTQSPTHLIKTRGQQVTLRCSSQSGHNTVSWYQQALGQGPQFIFQYYREEENGRGNFPPRFSGLQFPNYSSELNVNALELDDSALYLCASSLDPQTGGGYTFGSGTRLTVV.

A word on this clone: The read terminates 3 residues before the CDR3 end, so the remaining end is supplied by the germline J gene. The chain employs TRBV19 and TRBJ2-4; possible D gene TRBD1, 6 bases. Germline values: CDR1 LNHDA, CDR2 SQIVND (reference sequence). Trimming took off 0 bases at V and 6 bases at J, with 15 bases between the two ends. The CDR3 sequence is 16 residues long. Incomplete CDR3 DNA: TGTGCCAGTAGTATAGATCTTAGAGGCAGGGGAAACATT. Encoded protein: CASSIDLRGRGNI. The whole CDR3 region reads CASSIDLRGRGNIQYF.

About this clone: The read is 3 residues too short to cover the CDR3 end, so that end is filled in from the germline J gene. V gene TRBV7-2 combines with J gene TRBJ1-2; D ambiguous. The CDR3 totals 13 residues. Germline V gene sequence: CDR1 SGHTA, CDR2 FQGNSA. The CDR3 is CASSFPTPGGYTF. The sequenced CDR3 bases are TGTGCCAGCAGCTTCCCCACGCCGGGGGGC.

Concerning this clone itself: The read finishes 3 residues shy of the CDR3 end, and the germline J gene is used to complete it. The gene calls are TRBV19 and TRBJ1-5, with 8 nucleotides matching TRBD1. In germline, CDR1 is LNHDA, CDR2 SQIVND (reference sequence). The CDR3 runs to 15 residues. V was pared by 6 bases and J by 0 bases, with 4 bases of the junction left unmatched. Here the CDR3 reads CASSDRGSSNQPQHF. Partial CDR3 DNA: TGTGCCAGTAGCGACAGGGGCTCTAGCAATCAGCCC.

About this clone: The CDR3 end lies 3 residues beyond the end of the read and is filled in from the germline J gene. The chain links TRBV10-1 to TRBJ2-3; tentative D call: TRBD2 (6 bases). CDR3 length: 13 residues. V was trimmed by 6 bases and J by 6 bases, leaving 13 bases between them. CDR1 WNHNN and CDR2 SYGVQD come from the germline V gene (reference sequence). The sequenced part of the CDR3 DNA is TGCGCCAGCAGCCACGCTGGAGGGGATACG. This encodes CASSHAGGDT. The entire CDR3 sequence reads CASSHAGGDTQYF.

The part of the CDR3 DNA that was read is TGTGCCAGCAGCTCCGGACAGCAAAGGGATGGC. It encodes CASSSGQQRDG. The full CDR3 sequence reads CASSSGQQRDGYTF. The chain carries TRBV7-6 and TRBJ1-2, with D possibly being TRBD1 (6 bases). The DNA ends 3 residues before the CDR3 does, and the rest of the CDR3 is filled in from the germline J gene. Germline CDR1 reads SGHVS; CDR2 reads FNYEAQ. Trimming pared 4 bases from V and 6 bases from J, leaving 15 bases between. This CDR3 is 14 amino acids long.

Concerning this clone itself: The read gets to within 3 residues of the CDR3 end, and the germline J gene fills in the rest. The genes are TRBV7-8 and TRBJ2-5, with 7 bases fitting TRBD1. Looked up from germline, CDR1 is SGHVS and CDR2 is FQNEAQ. The CDR3 contains 14 residues. V lost 3 bases, J lost 5 bases, and 6 bases stayed unmatched. Incomplete CDR3 DNA: TGTGCCAGCAGCTTGACAGGGTTCGGGGAGACC. Its translation: CASSLTGFGET. The entire CDR3 protein reads CASSLTGFGETQYF. The full variable domain, its missing parts supplied by reference TRBV7-8 and TRBJ2-5, is GAGVSQSPRYKVAKRGQDVALRCDPISGHVSLFWYQQALGQGPEFLTYFQNEAQLDKSGLPSDRFFAERPEGSVSTLKIQRTQQEDSAVYLCASSLTGFGETQYFGPGTRLLVL.

Turning to this clone: The CDR3 end lies 3 residues beyond the end of the read and is filled in from the germline J gene. The gene calls are TRBV5-6 and TRBJ2-3, with D perhaps TRBD1 (6 bases). The CDR3 has 14 residues. CDR1 and CDR2 (germline): SGHDT, YYEEEE. V was shortened by 0 bases and J by 2 bases, with 7 bases between the two germline ends. The CDR3 here is CASSLGGHTDTQYF. Incomplete CDR3 DNA: TGTGCCAGCAGCTTGGGGGGGCACACAGATACG.

Comments on this clone: The read finishes 3 residues shy of the CDR3 end, and the germline J gene is used to complete it. V usage is TRBV20-1 and J usage is TRBJ2-4; TRBD2 agrees at 9 bases. With V trimmed by 7 bases and J by 0 bases, 16 bases remained unmatched. Germline V gene sequence: CDR1 DFQATT, CDR2 SNEGSKA (reference sequence). The CDR3 length is 18 residues. Partial CDR3 DNA: TGCAGTGTTATTTCCCCGCGGGGGGGCGGGGTAGCCAAAAACATT. It encodes CSVISPRGGGVAKNI. The full CDR3 protein reads CSVISPRGGGVAKNIQYF.

Concerning this clone itself: The CDR3 end lies 3 residues beyond the end of the read and is filled in from the germline J gene. The chain recombines TRBV11-3 with TRBJ2-1; 9 positions agree with TRBD2. J gave up 5 bases and V 1 base, and 3 bases lay outside the gene matches. The CDR3 has 15 amino acids. CDR1 and CDR2 from the germline V gene are SGHNT and YENEEA. The sequenced CDR3 bases are TGTGCCAGCAGCTTAGGGCTAGCGGGGAACAATGAG. As protein: CASSLGLAGNNE. The whole CDR3 reads CASSLGLAGNNEQFF.

Concerning this clone itself: The sequence runs out 3 residues before the end of the CDR3; the remainder is reconstructed from the germline J gene. The chain combines TRBV2 with TRBJ2-7, with 8 nucleotides matching TRBD1. The V and J ends lost 5 bases and 4 bases, in that order; junction bases with no gene match: 7. This CDR3 region has 14 residues. CDR1 and CDR2 (germline): SNHLY, FYNNEI. CDR3 bases read: TGTGCCAGCAGTTTATCAGGGGGCAGGTACGAG. It encodes CASSLSGGRYE. The entire CDR3 protein reads CASSLSGGRYEQYF.

In the case of this clone: The sequenced fragment ends 3 residues before the CDR3 boundary, so the rest is inferred from the germline J gene. The rearrangement uses TRBV2 and TRBJ1-2, with no clear D. The CDR3 has 13 residues. V lost 6 bases to trimming and J lost 4 bases, with 12 bases between them. Per the germline V gene, CDR1 is SNHLY and CDR2 is FYNNEI. CDR3 DNA, as far as it was read: TGTGCCAGCAGCCAGGAGGAAACCTATGGC. Its protein product is CASSQEETYG. The complete CDR3 protein is CASSQEETYGYTF.

In the case of this clone: The CDR3 extends 3 residues past the end of the read, so its final part is completed from the germline J gene. This chain connects TRBV18 to TRBJ2-5; no clear D. There are 13 residues in the CDR3. Between the trimmed V and J ends, which lost 5 bases and 1 base, there was a span of 8 bases. The germline CDR1 and CDR2 sequences are KGHSH and LQKENI. CDR3 amino acids: CASSEGRQETQYF. CDR3 DNA (partial): TGTGCCAGCTCAGAAGGTCGCCAAGAGACC.

As concerns this clone: The CDR3 is cut off 3 residues early in the read; its end comes from the germline J gene. This chain joins TRBV19 and TRBJ1-5; D possibly corresponds to TRBD1 (6 bases). V lost 2 bases and J lost 7, with 9 bases in between. Germline CDR1 reads LNHDA; CDR2 reads SQIVND (reference sequence). The length of the CDR3 is 13 residues. CDR3 DNA (partial): TGTGCCAGTAGTATATCAGGGGACCAGCCC. Encoded protein: CASSISGDQP. The whole CDR3 region reads CASSISGDQPQHF.

As for this clone: The read finishes 3 residues shy of the CDR3 end, and the germline J gene is used to complete it. V is TRBV29-1 and J is TRBJ2-1, with TRBD1 identical over 7 bases. J was trimmed by 8 bases and V by 6 bases; bases with no gene match: 7. Germline V gene lookup returns CDR1 SQVTM and CDR2 ANQGSEA. CDR3 length equals 12 residues. CDR3: CSVVTGIDEQFF. Incomplete CDR3 DNA: TGCAGCGTCGTGACAGGGATCGATGAG.

Notes on this clone: The read terminates 3 residues before the CDR3 end, so the remaining end is supplied by the germline J gene. The J gene is TRBJ2-2, the V gene TRBV19, with 8 bases that match TRBD2. V dropped 7 bases and J dropped 5; count of bases not matched to a gene: 6. CDR1 is LNHDA and CDR2 is SQIVND in the germline V gene (reference sequence). The CDR3 runs 14 residues. The CDR3: CASNSQRETGELFF. CDR3 DNA, as far as it was read: TGTGCCAGTAACAGTCAGCGGGAGACCGGGGAG.

Concerning this clone itself: The sequence runs out 3 residues before the end of the CDR3; the remainder is reconstructed from the germline J gene. This chain links TRBV7-2 with TRBJ2-5, with D possibly matching TRBD2 (7 bases). Germline V gene lookup returns CDR1 SGHTA and CDR2 FQGNSA. CDR3 length equals 15 residues. The V end was cut by 6 bases, the J end by 5 bases, with 19 bases between. The part of the CDR3 DNA that was read is TGTGCCAGCAGTTCCCGGGGGGCCTTCGCGGAGACC. This translates into CASSSRGAFAET. The CDR3, in full, reads CASSSRGAFAETQYF.

As regards this clone: The read ends 3 residues shy of where the CDR3 ends; the end is completed using the germline J gene. The chain couples TRBV5-6 to TRBJ2-3; a weak D match, TRBD2 (6 bases). The germline V gene encodes CDR1 SGHDT and CDR2 YYEEEE. V was clipped by 2 bases and J by 6 bases, with 13 bases between them. CDR3 length: 14 amino acids. The DNA read from the CDR3 is TGTGCCAGCAGCTTCGGAGGGGTAGGGGATACG. Translated: CASSFGGVGDT. In full, the CDR3 reads CASSFGGVGDTQYF.

Worth noting for this clone: Coverage ceases 3 residues before the CDR3 finishes, and the germline J gene fills in the end. V is TRBV7-2 and J is TRBJ2-7; TRBD2 aligns across 9 bases. This CDR3 is 15 amino acids long. Losses at the gene ends were 2 bases for V and 2 bases for J; bases not matched to a gene: 4. Per germline, CDR1 SGHTA and CDR2 FQGNSA. The sequenced part of the CDR3 DNA is TGTGCCAGCAGCTTAATTCCTAGCGGGGCCTACGAG. It codes for CASSLIPSGAYE. The whole CDR3 reads CASSLIPSGAYEQYF.

The CDR3 bases that were read are TGTGCCAGCAGCTTAAACCCCGGTGGAAACACC. It encodes CASSLNPGGNT. The complete CDR3 sequence is CASSLNPGGNTIYF. This rearrangement joins TRBV7-2 to TRBJ1-3; unclear D gene. Read sequence stops 3 residues before the CDR3 end, and the germline J gene provides the missing end. V lost 2 bases and J 3 bases, leaving 8 bases between the germline ends. The CDR3 loop spans 14 amino acids. CDR1 and CDR2 from the germline V gene are SGHTA and FQGNSA.

Note on this clone: The CDR3 extends 3 residues past the end of the read, so its final part is completed from the germline J gene. The V call is TRBV18, the J call TRBJ2-5; D gene uncertain. Trimming left V 5 bases short and J 1 base short, with 8 bases between. CDR1 and CDR2 from the germline V gene are KGHSH and LQKENI. The CDR3 contains 13 residues. CDR3 region: CASSSPFQETQYF. The DNA read from the CDR3 is TGTGCCAGCTCATCCCCCTTCCAAGAGACC.

With regard to this clone: The CDR3 end falls 3 residues outside the read, so it is completed with the germline J gene. V and J are TRBV7-9 and TRBJ2-1; TRBD2 is a possible D gene (6 bases). Germline CDR1 is SEHNR and CDR2 is FQNEAQ (reference sequence). V was cut by 5 bases and J by 8 bases, with 19 bases left in between. The CDR3 sequence is 15 residues long. The CDR3 DNA, read in part, is TGTGCCAGCAGCCTAGGGACTGGTTTATTTCATGAG. Residues: CASSLGTGLFHE. From start to end, the CDR3 is CASSLGTGLFHEQFF.

Note on this clone: The read terminates 3 residues before the CDR3 end, so the remaining end is supplied by the germline J gene. The V and J genes are TRBV7-9 and TRBJ2-1; possible D gene TRBD1, 6 bases. The CDR3 is 15 amino acids. Trimming cost V 1 base and J 3 bases, with 10 bases left between them. Germline values: CDR1 SEHNR, CDR2 FQNEAQ (reference sequence). Partial CDR3 DNA: TGTGCCAGCAGCTTAGGAAGGGGGAGCTACAATGAG. Translating it yields CASSLGRGSYNE. From start to end, the CDR3 is CASSLGRGSYNEQFF.

A note on this clone: The missing CDR3 end, 3 residues past where the read stops, is filled in from the germline J gene. The chain is built from TRBV19 and TRBJ1-4; unclear D gene. The length of the CDR3 is 14 residues. V lost 4 bases to trimming and J lost 8 bases, with 14 bases between them. Germline CDR1 and CDR2: LNHDA and SQIVND (reference sequence). This CDR3 is CASSTEEYGEKLFF. The part of the CDR3 DNA that was read is TGTGCCAGTAGTACTGAGGAGTACGGGGAAAAA.

As concerns this clone: With the read ending 3 residues before the CDR3 end, the germline J gene is used to fill in that end. The chain has TRBV5-1 and TRBJ2-1, with TRBD2 matching over 9 bases. This CDR3 contains 15 residues. The junction had 1 base not matched to a gene; V was cut back by 3 bases and J by 0 bases. Germline lookup yields CDR1 SGHRS and CDR2 YFSETQ. The part of the CDR3 DNA that was read is TGCGCCAGCAGCTCACTAGCGGGCTCCTACAATGAG. Translating gives CASSSLAGSYNE. The complete CDR3 reads CASSSLAGSYNEQFF. The full variable domain, completed using reference TRBV5-1 and TRBJ2-1, is KAGVTQTPRYLIKTRGQQVTLSCSPISGHRSVSWYQQTPGQGLQFLFEYFSETQRNKGNFPGRFSGRQFSNSRSEMNVSTLELGDSALYLCASSSLAGSYNEQFFGPGTRLTVL.